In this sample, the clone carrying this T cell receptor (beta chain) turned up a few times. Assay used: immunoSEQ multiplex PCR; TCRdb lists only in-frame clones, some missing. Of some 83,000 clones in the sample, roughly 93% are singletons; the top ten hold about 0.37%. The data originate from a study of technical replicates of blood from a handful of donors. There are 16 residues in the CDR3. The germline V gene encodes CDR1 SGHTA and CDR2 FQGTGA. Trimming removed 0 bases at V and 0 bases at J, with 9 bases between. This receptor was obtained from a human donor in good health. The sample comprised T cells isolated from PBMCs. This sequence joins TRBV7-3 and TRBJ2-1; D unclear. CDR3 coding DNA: TGTGCCAGCAGCTTAACGGTCGCGAGCTCCTACAATGAGCAGTTCTTC. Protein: CASSLTVASSYNEQFF.